Below, 22 T cell receptor beta chains from the same sample are listed, as sequenced in a study of shared clonotypes between healthy human individuals. The protocol was immunoSEQ multiplex PCR, while the TCRdb copy is restricted to in-frame clones and leaves out a portion. This table has about 680,000 clones, around 92% appearing once. CD8 cells regarded as naive lacked CD45RO, were positively chosen for CCR7, and omitted terminally differentiated effector memory CD45RA+ cells. The sequenced material came from naive CD8+ T cells sorted from blood. Source of these receptors: a young man in good health.

The genes are TRBV27 and TRBJ2-7, with D possibly matching TRBD1 (5 bases). The germline V and J ends were trimmed by 5 bases and 0 bases, with 11 bases remaining between them. Germline CDR1 and CDR2: MNHEY and SMNVEV (reference sequence). The CDR3 consists of 14 residues. CDR3: CASSIQATSYEQYF. The CDR3 nucleotides read TGTGCCAGCAGTATACAGGCGACCTCCTACGAGCAGTACTTC.

CDR3 sequence (DNA): TGTGCCACCAGCAGGGCTGGACTAGCGGGCCACAATGAGCAGTTCTTC. This encodes CATSRAGLAGHNEQFF. The rearrangement joins TRBV15 to TRBJ2-1, with 11 bases matching TRBD2. The germline gives CDR1 LNHNV, CDR2 YYDKDF (reference sequence). Trimming took 3 bases from V and 5 from J; bases not matched to a gene: 6. The CDR3 is 16 amino acids.

This chain connects TRBV7-2 to TRBJ2-5; D is undetermined. Germline CDR1 and CDR2: SGHTA and FQGNSA. The CDR3 is 14 amino acids. Trimming left V 2 bases short and J 5 bases short, with 12 bases between. DNA of the CDR3: TGTGCCAGCAGCTTAAATGGTTTCGATGAGACCCAGTACTTC. Protein sequence: CASSLNGFDETQYF.

V usage is TRBV29-1 and J usage is TRBJ1-2; no clear D gene. The germline gives CDR1 SQVTM, CDR2 ANQGSEA. The CDR3 covers 12 residues. Trimming took 4 bases from V and 2 from J, leaving 8 bases between them. The CDR3, as DNA: TGCAGCGTTGTCTCAGCCAACTATGGCTACACCTTC. This encodes CSVVSANYGYTF.

The J gene is TRBJ2-7, the V gene TRBV28; D remains ambiguous. V gave up 10 bases and J gave up 4 bases, with 14 bases separating them. The CDR3 has 12 amino acids. The germline gives CDR1 MDHEN, CDR2 SYDVKM. In DNA, the CDR3 is TGTGCCACCCGATCCCTCTATTACGAGCAGTACTTC. Amino acids: CATRSLYYEQYF.

The J gene is TRBJ2-7, the V gene TRBV2; D remains ambiguous. Germline V CDR1 and CDR2: SNHLY, FYNNEI. V was shortened by 3 bases and J by 3 bases, with 12 bases between the two germline ends. The CDR3 consists of 14 residues. For the CDR3, the DNA is TGTGCCAGCAGTGAGAGGCTAGTTGACTACGAGCAGTACTTC. It specifies CASSERLVDYEQYF.

This clone was seen a single time. The chain's CDR3 is CASSQFEQGPNEQFF. CDR3 DNA sequence: TGCGCCAGCAGCCAATTTGAACAGGGACCCAATGAGCAGTTCTTC. The rearrangement uses TRBV4-1 and TRBJ2-1, with D possibly being TRBD1 (6 bases). Looked up from germline, CDR1 is MGHRA and CDR2 is YSYEKL. V dropped 2 bases and J dropped 6 bases, with 14 bases sitting between them. The CDR3 consists of 15 residues.

Only a few counts were recorded for this clone. The chain recombines TRBV5-6 with TRBJ1-2, with D hard to call. This CDR3 spans 13 amino acids. Germline V CDR1 and CDR2: SGHDT, YYEEEE. Trimming shortened V by 6 bases and J by 3 bases, and 12 bases separated the two germline ends. Here the CDR3 reads CASTSPWDYGYTF. The CDR3, as DNA: TGTGCCAGCACCTCTCCGTGGGACTATGGCTACACCTTC.

The chain recombines TRBV7-6 with TRBJ1-5; 7 bases match TRBD1. Germline V gene lookup returns CDR1 SGHVS and CDR2 FNYEAQ. The CDR3 extends over 14 amino acids. Trimming at V came to 5 bases and at J to 5 bases, leaving 6 bases not matched to a gene. CDR3 protein: CASSPGGRYQPQHF. CDR3 in DNA: TGTGCCAGCAGCCCAGGGGGGCGGTATCAGCCCCAGCATTTT.

The chain couples TRBV6-6 to TRBJ2-5; 15 bases agree with TRBD2. The CDR3 contains 16 residues. Germline V lookup: CDR1 MNHNY, CDR2 SVGAGI (reference sequence). Trimming removed 4 bases from V and 2 bases from J; junction bases left unmatched: 2. CDR3 sequence: CASSFGLAGGQETQYF. The CDR3 nucleotides are TGTGCCAGCAGTTTCGGACTAGCGGGAGGGCAAGAGACCCAGTACTTC.

In DNA, the CDR3 is TGTGCCAGCAGCCCACCTAGCGGGGGGCGGACAGATACGCAGTATTTT. Its protein product is CASSPPSGGRTDTQYF. The rearrangement uses TRBV7-9 and TRBJ2-3, with 11 bases identical to TRBD2. Germline V gives CDR1 SEHNR, CDR2 FQNEAQ (reference sequence). This CDR3 contains 16 residues. Trimming removed 5 bases from V and 3 bases from J; junction bases left unmatched: 7.

This chain connects TRBV7-9 to TRBJ2-3; 9 nucleotides align to TRBD1. The V gene's germline CDR1 is SEHNR and CDR2 FQNEAQ (reference sequence). Trimming at V came to 5 bases and at J to 4 bases, leaving 7 bases not matched to a gene. There are 15 residues in the CDR3. The CDR3 DNA follows: TGTGCCAGCAGCCACCGGGACAGGGCGGCAGATACGCAGTATTTT. This encodes CASSHRDRAADTQYF.

The CDR3 DNA follows: TGTGCCAGCAGACAACTAGCGGGTATCACAGATACGCAGTATTTT. Translation: CASRQLAGITDTQYF. The chain uses TRBV6-5 and TRBJ2-3; 9 nucleotides line up with TRBD2. J lost 2 bases, V lost 6 bases, and 6 bases had no gene match. Germline-derived CDR1 and CDR2 are MNHEY and SVGAGI. The CDR3 runs 15 residues.

On this clone itself: Other nucleotide sequences in the sample specify the same CDR3. The rearrangement uses TRBV13 and TRBJ1-1; 10 bases match TRBD1. The CDR3 runs to 15 residues. CDR1 is PRHDT, CDR2 FYEKMQ, per germline (reference sequence). V dropped 5 bases and J dropped 2; count of bases not matched to a gene: 5. In DNA, the CDR3 is TGTGCCAGCAGCACCAGGGACAGGGGAAACACTGAAGCTTTCTTT. Translation: CASSTRDRGNTEAFF.

The chain employs TRBV29-1 and TRBJ2-4, with D hard to call. This CDR3 contains 18 residues. V lost 5 bases, J lost 0 bases, and 23 bases lay in between. In germline, CDR1 is SQVTM, CDR2 ANQGSEA. CDR3 nucleotide sequence: TGCAGCGTTAGAGGTGGGAACTCGCCCCCGCTAGCCAAAAACATTCAGTACTTC. Encoded protein: CSVRGGNSPPLAKNIQYF.

The chain uses TRBV6-5 and TRBJ1-1; TRBD1 is a possible D gene (5 bases). Germline loops: CDR1 MNHEY, CDR2 SVGAGI. V lost 7 bases and J lost 0, with 15 bases in between. The CDR3 is 15 residues long. This CDR3 reads CASNLGRGLNTEAFF. In DNA form, the CDR3 reads TGTGCCAGCAACTTAGGACGGGGCCTGAACACTGAAGCTTTCTTT.

The CDR3, as DNA: TGTGCCAGCAGTTTGGACCAGTCCTCCTACGAGCAGTACTTC. The encoded protein is CASSLDQSSYEQYF. This chain links TRBV28 with TRBJ2-7; D is undetermined. V lost 3 bases to trimming and J lost 0 bases, with 9 bases between them. The CDR3 spans 14 residues. The V gene's germline CDR1 is MDHEN and CDR2 SYDVKM.

The CDR3, as DNA: TGTGCCAGCACCCCCCCCAGGGACAATGAGCAGTTCTTC. Translating gives CASTPPRDNEQFF. The chain uses TRBV13 and TRBJ2-1; TRBD1 is a possible D gene (5 bases). V was cut by 7 bases and J by 5 bases, with 12 bases left in between. The CDR3 sequence is 13 residues long. Germline loops: CDR1 PRHDT, CDR2 FYEKMQ (reference sequence).

V gene TRBV6-4 combines with J gene TRBJ1-2, with TRBD1 matching over 10 bases. J lost 5 bases, V lost 11 bases, and 29 bases had no gene match. The CDR3 extends over 20 amino acids. The V gene's germline CDR1 is MRHNA and CDR2 SNTAGT. The CDR3 reads CAGLTGGPDLLEGKQYGYTF. The CDR3 DNA is TGTGCCGGATTGACAGGGGGCCCAGACCTCCTCGAGGGGAAACAGTATGGCTACACCTTC.

The rearrangement uses TRBV27 and TRBJ2-7, with 7 bases lining up with TRBD2. This CDR3 spans 14 amino acids. Germline values: CDR1 MNHEY, CDR2 SMNVEV (reference sequence). V lost 5 bases to trimming and J lost 3 bases; unmatched junction nucleotides: 7. The CDR3 nucleotides are TGTGCCAGCAGTCTAGGACTAGAACGCTACGAGCAGTACTTC. Encoded protein: CASSLGLERYEQYF.

V gene TRBV7-8 combines with J gene TRBJ1-1, with D possibly being TRBD1 (6 bases). The CDR3 extends over 16 amino acids. V was trimmed by 2 bases and J by 1 base, leaving 14 bases between them. Germline loops: CDR1 SGHVS, CDR2 FQNEAQ. In DNA, the CDR3 is TGTGCCAGCAGCTTAACGAACAGGGTACGGAACACTGAAGCTTTCTTT. Translation: CASSLTNRVRNTEAFF.

V usage is TRBV10-1 and J usage is TRBJ2-7; the D gene is possibly TRBD1 (6 bases). This CDR3 region has 14 residues. Germline V gene sequence: CDR1 WNHNN, CDR2 SYGVQD (reference sequence). V was cut by 3 bases and J by 3 bases, with 12 bases left in between. The CDR3 loop is CASSDSGTNYEQYF. In nucleotides, the CDR3 is TGCGCCAGCAGTGATTCCGGGACAAACTACGAGCAGTACTTC.